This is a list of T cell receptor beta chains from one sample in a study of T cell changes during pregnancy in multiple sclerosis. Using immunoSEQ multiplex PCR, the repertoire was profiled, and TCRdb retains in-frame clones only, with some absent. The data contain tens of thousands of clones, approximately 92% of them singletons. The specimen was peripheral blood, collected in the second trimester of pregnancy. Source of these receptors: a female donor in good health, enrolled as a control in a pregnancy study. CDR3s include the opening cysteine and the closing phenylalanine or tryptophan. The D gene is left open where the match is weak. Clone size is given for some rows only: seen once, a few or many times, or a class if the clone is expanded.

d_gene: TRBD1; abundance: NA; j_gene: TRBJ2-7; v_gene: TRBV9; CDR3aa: CASSGTGDYEQYF; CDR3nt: TGTGCCAGCAGCGGGACAGGGGACTACGAGCAGTACTTC
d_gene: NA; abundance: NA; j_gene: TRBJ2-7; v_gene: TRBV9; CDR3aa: CASSVGGDLYEQYF; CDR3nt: TGTGCCAGCAGCGTGGGCGGGGACCTCTACGAGCAGTACTTC
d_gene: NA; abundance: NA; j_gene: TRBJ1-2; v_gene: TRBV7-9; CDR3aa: CASSTGQPRLYGYTF; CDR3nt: TGTGCCAGCAGCACAGGACAGCCTCGTCTCTATGGCTACACCTTC
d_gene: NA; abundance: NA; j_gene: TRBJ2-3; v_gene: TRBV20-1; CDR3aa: CSARGNSIQYF; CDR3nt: TGCAGTGCTAGAGGGAACAGTATACAGTATTTT
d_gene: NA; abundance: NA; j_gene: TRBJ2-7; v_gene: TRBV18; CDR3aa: CASSPSDWAEQYF; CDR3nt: TGTGCCAGCTCACCATCGGATTGGGCCGAGCAGTACTTC
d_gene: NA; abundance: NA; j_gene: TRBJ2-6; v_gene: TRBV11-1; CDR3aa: CASSLRTGRGANVLTF; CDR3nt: TGTGCCAGCAGCTTACGAACAGGGCGAGGGGCCAACGTCCTGACTTTC
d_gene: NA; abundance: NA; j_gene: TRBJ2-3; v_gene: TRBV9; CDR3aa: CASSPKTRTDTQYF; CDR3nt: TGTGCCAGCAGCCCTAAGACTCGCACAGATACGCAGTATTTT
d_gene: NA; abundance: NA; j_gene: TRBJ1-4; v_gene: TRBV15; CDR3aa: CATSRAGSGEKLFF; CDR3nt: TGTGCCACCAGCAGAGCCGGCAGCGGGGAAAAACTGTTTTTT
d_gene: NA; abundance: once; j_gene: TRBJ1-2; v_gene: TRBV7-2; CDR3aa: CASSYPRGGYTF; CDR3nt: TGTGCCAGCAGCTACCCCAGGGGTGGCTACACCTTC
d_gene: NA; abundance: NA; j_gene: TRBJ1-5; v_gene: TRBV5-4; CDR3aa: CASSSNRNQPQHF; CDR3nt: TGTGCCAGCAGCTCAAATCGGAATCAGCCCCAGCATTTT
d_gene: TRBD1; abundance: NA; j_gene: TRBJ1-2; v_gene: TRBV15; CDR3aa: CATSKRQGDYGYTF; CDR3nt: TGTGCCACCAGCAAAAGGCAGGGGGACTATGGCTACACCTTC
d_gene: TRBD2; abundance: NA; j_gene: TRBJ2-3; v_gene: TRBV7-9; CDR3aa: CASRRLAGVSRTDTQYF; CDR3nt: TGTGCCAGCAGAAGACTAGCGGGGGTCTCCCGTACAGATACGCAGTATTTT
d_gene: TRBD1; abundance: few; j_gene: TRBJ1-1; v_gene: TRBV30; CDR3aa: CAWSGAQTGIGTEAFF; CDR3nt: TGTGCCTGGAGTGGGGCCCAGACAGGGATCGGCACTGAAGCTTTCTTT
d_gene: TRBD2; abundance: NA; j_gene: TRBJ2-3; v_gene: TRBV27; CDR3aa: CASRRLAGVASTDTQYF; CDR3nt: TGTGCCAGCAGGCGACTAGCGGGGGTAGCTAGCACAGATACGCAGTATTTT
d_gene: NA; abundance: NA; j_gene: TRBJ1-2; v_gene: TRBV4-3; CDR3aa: CASSPLGDSDYGYTF; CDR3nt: TGCGCCAGCAGCCCCCTAGGGGACTCCGACTATGGCTACACCTTC
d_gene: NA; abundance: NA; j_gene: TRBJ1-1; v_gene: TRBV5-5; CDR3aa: CASSLGREWAFF; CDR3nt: TGTGCCAGCAGCTTGGGCCGGGAGTGGGCTTTCTTT
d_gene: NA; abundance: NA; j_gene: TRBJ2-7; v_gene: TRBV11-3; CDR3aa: CASSGNSYEQYF; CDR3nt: TGTGCCAGCAGCGGCAACTCCTACGAGCAGTACTTC
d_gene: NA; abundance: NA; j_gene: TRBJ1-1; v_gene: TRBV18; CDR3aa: CASSPGGSDTEAFF; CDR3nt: TGTGCCAGCTCACCAGGGGGCTCGGACACTGAAGCTTTCTTT
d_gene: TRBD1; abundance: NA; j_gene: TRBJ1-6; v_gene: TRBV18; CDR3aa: CASSPPAGGESPLHF; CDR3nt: TGTGCCAGCTCACCACCAGCAGGGGGAGAGTCACCCCTCCACTTT
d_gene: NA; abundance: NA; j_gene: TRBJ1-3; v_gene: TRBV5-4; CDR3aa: CASSYDSSSGNTIYF; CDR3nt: TGTGCCAGCAGTTATGACTCGTCCTCTGGAAACACCATATATTTT
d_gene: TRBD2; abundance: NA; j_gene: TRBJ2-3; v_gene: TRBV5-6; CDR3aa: CASSLPTSGGSDTQYF; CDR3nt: TGTGCCAGCAGCCTACCGACTAGCGGGGGCTCAGATACGCAGTATTTT
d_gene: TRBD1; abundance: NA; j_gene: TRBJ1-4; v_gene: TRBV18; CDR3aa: CASQDRSNEKLFF; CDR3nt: TGTGCCAGCCAGGACAGGTCAAATGAAAAACTGTTTTTT
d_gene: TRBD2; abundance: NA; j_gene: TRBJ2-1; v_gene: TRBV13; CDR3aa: CASSLGLLHNEQFF; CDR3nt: TGTGCCAGCAGCTTGGGACTACTGCACAATGAGCAGTTCTTC
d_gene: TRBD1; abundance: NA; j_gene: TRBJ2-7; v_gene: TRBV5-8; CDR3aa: CASTADGQELYEQYF; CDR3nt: TGTGCCAGCACCGCAGATGGACAGGAACTCTACGAGCAGTACTTC
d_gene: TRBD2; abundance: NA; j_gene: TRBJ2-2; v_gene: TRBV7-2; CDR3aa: CASSLVAGGLNTGELFF; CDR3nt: TGTGCCAGCAGCTTAGTAGCGGGGGGGCTCAACACCGGGGAGCTGTTTTTT
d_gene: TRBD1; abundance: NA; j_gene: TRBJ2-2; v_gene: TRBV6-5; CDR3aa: CASSYQTGHTGELFF; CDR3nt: TGTGCCAGCAGTTACCAGACAGGGCACACCGGGGAGCTGTTTTTT
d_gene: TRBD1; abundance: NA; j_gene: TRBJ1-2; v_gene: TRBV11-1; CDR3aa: CASSSVDRGDGYTF; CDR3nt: TGTGCCAGCAGCTCGGTTGACAGGGGGGATGGCTACACCTTC
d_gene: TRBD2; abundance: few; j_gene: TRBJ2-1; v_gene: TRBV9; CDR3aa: CASSVTSGGARPEQFF; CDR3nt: TGTGCCAGCAGCGTTACCTCGGGGGGGGCCCGGCCTGAGCAGTTCTTC
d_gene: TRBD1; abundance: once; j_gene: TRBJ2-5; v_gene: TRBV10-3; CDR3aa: CAISGATGAAGETQYF; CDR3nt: TGTGCCATCAGTGGGGCGACAGGGGCCGCGGGAGAGACCCAGTACTTC
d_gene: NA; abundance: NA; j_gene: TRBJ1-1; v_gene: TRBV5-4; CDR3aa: CASSPGQDSTEAFF; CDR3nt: TGTGCCAGCAGCCCCGGACAAGATTCGACTGAAGCTTTCTTT
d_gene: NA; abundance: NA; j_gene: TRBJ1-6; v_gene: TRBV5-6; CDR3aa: CASSLVDGVGAPLHF; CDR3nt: TGTGCCAGCAGCTTGGTAGACGGGGTCGGGGCACCCCTCCACTTT
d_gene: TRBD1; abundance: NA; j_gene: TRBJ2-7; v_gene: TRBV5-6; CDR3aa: CASSLRQGARFF; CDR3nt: TGTGCCAGCAGCTTGAGGCAGGGGGCCCGGTTCTTC
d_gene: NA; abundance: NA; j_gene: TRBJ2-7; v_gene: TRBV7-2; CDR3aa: CASSLVRYEQYF; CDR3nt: TGTGCCAGCAGCTTAGTTCGCTACGAGCAGTACTTC
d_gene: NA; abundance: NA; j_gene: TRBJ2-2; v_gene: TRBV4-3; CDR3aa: CASSQDFVGELFF; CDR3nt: TGCGCCAGCAGCCAAGATTTCGTCGGGGAGCTGTTTTTT
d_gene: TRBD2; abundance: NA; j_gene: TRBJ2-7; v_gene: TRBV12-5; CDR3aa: CASGLASGAYEQYF; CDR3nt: TGTGCTAGTGGTTTGGCTAGCGGGGCCTACGAGCAGTACTTC
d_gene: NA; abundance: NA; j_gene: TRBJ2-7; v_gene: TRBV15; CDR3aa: CATSKAAGESYEQYF; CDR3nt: TGTGCCACCAGCAAAGCGGCAGGGGAGTCCTACGAGCAGTACTTC
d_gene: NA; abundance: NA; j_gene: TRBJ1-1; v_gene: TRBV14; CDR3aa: CASSQSGVGAFF; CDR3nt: TGTGCCAGCAGCCAATCGGGGGTAGGAGCTTTCTTT
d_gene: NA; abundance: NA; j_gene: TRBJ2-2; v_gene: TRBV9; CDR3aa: CASSVARDITPNTGELFF; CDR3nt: TGTGCCAGCAGCGTAGCCCGGGACATCACCCCGAACACCGGGGAGCTGTTTTTT
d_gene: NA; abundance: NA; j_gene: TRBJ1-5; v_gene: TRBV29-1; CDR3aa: CSVGGGGQPQHF; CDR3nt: TGCAGCGTTGGGGGAGGAGGACAGCCCCAGCATTTT
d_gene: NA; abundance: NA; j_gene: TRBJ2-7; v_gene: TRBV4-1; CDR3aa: CASSQGEESYEQYF; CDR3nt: TGCGCCAGCAGCCAAGGGGAGGAATCCTACGAGCAGTACTTC
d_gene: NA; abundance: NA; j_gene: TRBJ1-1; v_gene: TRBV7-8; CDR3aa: CASSPNLNTEAFF; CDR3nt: TGTGCCAGCAGCCCCAATTTGAACACTGAAGCTTTCTTT
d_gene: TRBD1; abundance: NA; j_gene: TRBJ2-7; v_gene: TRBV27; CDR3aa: CASSWGQGAYEQYF; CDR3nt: TGTGCCAGCAGTTGGGGACAGGGCGCCTACGAGCAGTACTTC
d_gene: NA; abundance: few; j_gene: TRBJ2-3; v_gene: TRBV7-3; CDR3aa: CASSSSGTDTQYF; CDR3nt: TGTGCCAGCAGCTCTAGCGGCACAGATACGCAGTATTTT
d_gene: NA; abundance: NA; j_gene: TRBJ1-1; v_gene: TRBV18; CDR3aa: CASSAEQEYLNTEAFF; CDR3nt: TGTGCCAGCTCAGCCGAACAGGAATATCTGAACACTGAAGCTTTCTTT
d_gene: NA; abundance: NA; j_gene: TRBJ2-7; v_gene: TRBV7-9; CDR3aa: CASSLTGYEQYF; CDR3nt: TGTGCCAGCAGCTTAACAGGGTACGAGCAGTACTTC
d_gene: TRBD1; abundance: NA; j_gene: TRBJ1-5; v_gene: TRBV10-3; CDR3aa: CAIGQGGQPQHF; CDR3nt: TGTGCCATCGGACAGGGAGGCCAGCCCCAGCATTTT
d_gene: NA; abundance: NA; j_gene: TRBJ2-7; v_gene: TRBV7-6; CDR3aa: CASSLGTDGNEQYF; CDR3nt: TGTGCCAGCAGCTTAGGGACAGACGGGAACGAGCAGTACTTC
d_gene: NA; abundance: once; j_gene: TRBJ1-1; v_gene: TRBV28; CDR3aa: CASRLGERITEAFF; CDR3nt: TGTGCCAGCAGGCTCGGGGAACGGATAACTGAAGCTTTCTTT